The T cell receptor beta chain described here comes from a study of shared clonotypes between healthy human individuals. With V trimmed by 5 bases and J by 3 bases, 3 bases remained unmatched. From germline, CDR1 is SEHNR and CDR2 FQNEAQ (reference sequence). This CDR3 contains 13 residues. As processed by the authors: Filtering differed since immunoSEQ provided only junctions, with no quality scores. Assay: immunoSEQ multiplex PCR; the TCRdb copy retains only in-frame clones and omits some. That table supplies the V and J calls and clone size; D and trimming were determined from the DNA. The data contain around 2.1 million clones, more than 90% of them singletons. Worth noting for this clone: The sample holds other DNA sequences that translate to the same CDR3.

Sequenced input: naive CD4+ T cells sorted from blood. Indicated subset: CD45RA+ positively selected. J is TRBJ1-1 and V is TRBV7-9, with TRBD1 matching over 7 bases. The TCR was taken from a man younger than 30 in good health. CDR3 nucleotides: TGTGCCAGCAGCCTTACAGGGGACACTGAAGCTTTCTTT. This encodes CASSLTGDTEAFF.